This TCR beta chain originates from a study of early T cells in non-severe SARS-CoV-2 infection. cDNA molecules, individually, were tagged with unique molecular identifiers. TCRdb itself ran the 5' RACE reads through MiXCR, one entry per CDR3 protein. Of 60,000 to 75,000 distinct CDR3 sequences in the sample, 9% to 10% are singletons; the top ten hold roughly a sixth. V lost 2 bases, J lost 1 base, and 13 bases lay in between. This CDR3 is built from 16 residues. The V gene's germline CDR1 is MGHDK and CDR2 SYGVNS. Sequences were derived from whole blood, sampled at baseline. The V gene is TRBV25-1, the J gene TRBJ2-3; a possible D gene is TRBD1 (5 bases). The TCR sequence derives from an adult who was a healthcare worker with PCR-confirmed SARS-CoV-2 infection or an uninfected control (not recorded which). The CDR3 region is CASSEQWGPGTDTQYF. The CDR3 coding sequence is TGTGCCAGCAGTGAACAATGGGGCCCCGGCACAGATACGCAGTATTTT.